The present T cell receptor beta chain was sequenced within a study of T cell changes during pregnancy in multiple sclerosis. Here immunoSEQ multiplex PCR was the method, and the copy in TCRdb shows in-frame clones only, minus some. The sample holds tens of thousands of clones, roughly 90% seen once. The V end lost 2 bases, the J end lost 7 bases, and 24 bases lay between the germline ends. CDR3 length: 17 residues. CDR1 SEHNR and CDR2 FQNEAQ come from the germline V gene (reference sequence). The chain carries TRBV7-9 and TRBJ2-7; D might be TRBD1 (6 bases). The TCR sequence derives from a female donor with multiple sclerosis, enrolled in a pregnancy study. This specimen was peripheral blood, taken in the first trimester of pregnancy. The CDR3 is CASSLHRATGLTVEQYF. DNA of the CDR3: TGTGCCAGCAGCTTACATCGTGCTACAGGGCTGACGGTAGAGCAGTACTTC.